This passage covers 15 T cell receptor delta chains from one sample sequenced in a study of Vδ1+ human thymocytes. Study-level results: Thymic TRG and TRD repertoires appeared highly polyclonal, with Gaussian CDR3 length distributions.

The template was reverse-transcribed extracted RNA. Multiplex PCR used pooled V-gene forward primers and a constant-region reverse primer to amplify CDR3s. TCRdb redid the clone calls on the multiplex PCR reads with CATT. Of tens of thousands of delta-chain clones detected, more than 13% appear once; the ten largest clones hold roughly 0.37%. For these TCRs, the target antigens are not known. What was sequenced was Vdelta1+ gamma-delta thymocytes from the thymus. Subset: FACS-sorted CD3+ TCRalphabeta- TCRVdelta1+ TCRVdelta2- thymocytes. These receptors all stem from a girl under three years old who had congenital heart surgery.

The chain employs TRDV1 and TRDJ1; D gene ambiguous. The CDR3 length is 21 residues. The V gene lost 4 bases and the J gene lost 2 bases, with 32 bases spanning the gap. The germline V gene encodes CDR1 TSWWSYY and CDR2 QGS. DNA for the CDR3: TGTGCTCTTGGGGGCCCCAATCCAAGTCGGCTGGAGGAAAACCCAACCGATAAACTCATCTTT. Translation: CALGGPNPSRLEENPTDKLIF.

This clone has just a few counts. This sequence joins TRDV2 and TRDJ1; 8 bases match TRDD3. CDR1 is GEAIGNYY and CDR2 is EKD in the germline V gene. V shed 3 bases and J 10 bases; nucleotides not matched to a gene: 12. The length of the CDR3 is 14 residues. The CDR3 DNA sequence: TGTGCCTGTGACGCCATAAGGGGGATAGAGTTACTCATCTTT. This codes for CACDAIRGIELLIF.

This chain uses TRDV1 with TRDJ1, with TRDD2 identical over 9 bases. Germline assignment: CDR1 TSWWSYY and CDR2 QGS. The CDR3 is made up of 21 amino acids. V shed 4 bases and J 0 bases; nucleotides not matched to a gene: 21. CDR3 in amino acids: CALGAPLPTALGLANTDKLIF. The CDR3 DNA reads as TGTGCTCTTGGGGCACCCCTTCCTACGGCCTTGGGACTAGCAAACACCGATAAACTCATCTTT.

This clone was seen a few times. The chain combines TRDV1 with TRDJ1; no clear D gene. The V gene's germline CDR1 is TSWWSYY and CDR2 QGS. The CDR3 runs to 17 residues. The V and J ends lost 1 base and 0 bases respectively, with 15 bases between them. CDR3 DNA: TGTGCTCTTGGGGAACCCGGTGGAGGAAACTACACCGATAAACTCATCTTT. Translation: CALGEPGGGNYTDKLIF.

This clone was detected a few times. The V call is TRDV1, the J call TRDJ1; perhaps TRDD2 as D (5 bases). This CDR3 is built from 17 residues. With 0 bases removed from V and 0 bases from J, the gap between germline ends came to 14 bases. The V gene's germline CDR1 is TSWWSYY and CDR2 QGS. CDR3 coding DNA: TGTGCTCTTGGGGAACTAGTTTCCTTGCCTTACACCGATAAACTCATCTTT. The encoded protein is CALGELVSLPYTDKLIF.

This chain uses TRDV2 with TRDJ1, with 9 bases aligning to TRDD3. The CDR3 consists of 17 residues. Per germline, CDR1 GEAIGNYY and CDR2 EKD. With 0 bases clipped from V and 6 bases from J, the junction kept 13 bases outside the gene matches. The CDR3 reads CACDTGLGDAKGNKLIF. The DNA for the CDR3 is TGTGCCTGTGACACCGGACTGGGGGACGCAAAAGGGAATAAACTCATCTTT.

This clone came up a few times. V gene TRDV1 combines with J gene TRDJ1, with 8 bases lining up with TRDD3. This CDR3 has 16 residues. J lost 0 bases, V lost 5 bases, and 8 bases had no gene match. The V gene's germline CDR1 is TSWWSYY and CDR2 QGS. CDR3 coding DNA: TGTGCTCTTGGGCGCTACTGGGGGTCGTACACCGATAAACTCATCTTT. It is translated as CALGRYWGSYTDKLIF.

This clone was recorded a few times. This chain connects TRDV1 to TRDJ1, with 10 bases matching TRDD3. The ends lost 2 bases at V and 0 bases at J; junction bases unmatched: 12. The CDR3 has 19 amino acids. From germline, CDR1 is TSWWSYY and CDR2 QGS. CDR3 amino acids: CALGEYLGLGDPYTDKLIF. The DNA of the CDR3 is TGTGCTCTTGGGGAATACTTGGGACTGGGGGATCCGTACACCGATAAACTCATCTTT.

This chain connects TRDV1 to TRDJ1, with D possibly TRDD3 on 5 matching bases. The germline V gene encodes CDR1 TSWWSYY and CDR2 QGS. Between the trimmed V and J ends, which lost 2 bases and 1 base, there was a span of 35 bases. The CDR3 extends over 23 amino acids. The CDR3 loop reads CALGEEVSLGRSGDNPATDKLIF. The CDR3, as DNA: TGTGCTCTTGGGGAAGAGGTCTCGTTGGGACGATCCGGGGACAACCCGGCCACCGATAAACTCATCTTT.

The V call is TRDV1, the J call TRDJ1, with 10 bases lining up with TRDD3. The CDR3 has 22 residues. Germline trimming cut 4 bases from V and 1 base from J; bases unmatched to any gene: 24. Germline assignment: CDR1 TSWWSYY and CDR2 QGS. In DNA form, the CDR3 reads TGTGCTCTTGGGGCTACTAACCCACCGACGACTGGGGGATCCGTGTGCACCGATAAACTCATCTTT. As protein: CALGATNPPTTGGSVCTDKLIF.

This rearrangement joins TRDV1 to TRDJ1; TRDD3 matches at 12 bases. This CDR3 has 19 residues. The germline V gene has CDR1 TSWWSYY and CDR2 QGS. J lost 3 bases, V lost 10 bases, and 21 bases had no gene match. The CDR3 spells CAQLPTLGWGIREADKLIF. The DNA for the CDR3 is TGTGCTCAACTTCCTACGTTGGGCTGGGGGATACGCGAGGCCGATAAACTCATCTTT.

This clone appeared a few times. The chain joins TRDV1 to TRDJ1; perhaps TRDD3 as D (5 bases). The germline CDR1 and CDR2 sequences are TSWWSYY and QGS. V lost 0 bases to trimming and J lost 2 bases, with 16 bases between them. The CDR3 loop spans 17 amino acids. Here the CDR3 DNA reads TGTGCTCTTGGGGAACTCATCCGCGGAACTGGTACCGATAAACTCATCTTT. Protein sequence: CALGELIRGTGTDKLIF.

The chain joins TRDV1 to TRDJ1; D remains unclear. The V and J ends lost 0 bases and 1 base respectively, with 12 bases between them. The CDR3 extends over 16 amino acids. The V gene's germline CDR1 is TSWWSYY and CDR2 QGS. The CDR3 is CALGELKRDFTDKLIF. The DNA for the CDR3 is TGTGCTCTTGGGGAACTCAAACGGGACTTCACCGATAAACTCATCTTT.

The chain recombines TRDV1 with TRDJ1; no clear D gene. The CDR3 loop spans 10 amino acids. V lost 2 bases and J 7 bases, leaving 2 bases between the germline ends. Germline assignment: CDR1 TSWWSYY and CDR2 QGS. The CDR3 nucleotides are TGTGCTCTTGGGGAAAGTAAACTCATCTTT. This encodes CALGESKLIF.

This chain links TRDV1 with TRDJ2; 7 bases agree with TRDD2. V shed 5 bases and J 8 bases; nucleotides not matched to a gene: 20. The CDR3 sequence is 18 residues long. Germline loops: CDR1 TSWWSYY, CDR2 QGS. The CDR3 loop is CALGRPSSGGGESAQLFF. DNA for the CDR3: TGTGCTCTTGGGAGGCCTTCCTCGGGTGGCGGCGAGTCTGCACAACTCTTCTTT.